Below, 22 T cell receptor beta chains from the same sample are listed, as sequenced in a study of T-cell reconstitution after alpha-beta-depleted transplantation in children. Unique molecular identifiers were used in preparing the TCRbeta library. TCRdb used MiXCR to reprocess the PCR reads, holding one entry per CDR3 protein. The sample shows over 150,000 distinct CDR3 sequences, approximately 15% of them seen only once. Sequencing used PBMCs from the stem cell graft donor, obtained from the stem cell graft. The origin of the receptors is a human donor who donated a stem cell graft to a child with acute lymphoblastic leukemia.

Remarks on this clonotype: One junction end disagrees with the germline gene, perhaps due to a read error. The CDR3 is CATSLILDRLNTGELFF. The CDR3 DNA reads as TGTGCCACCAGTTTAATCCTGGACAGACTAAACACCGGGGAGCTGTTTTTT. The chain recombines TRBV12-3 or TRBV12-4 with TRBJ2-2; maybe TRBD1 (6 bases). The CDR3 contains 17 residues.

This clonotype was detected ten times or more. The chain recombines TRBV20-1 with TRBJ2-3, with D perhaps TRBD2 (6 bases). CDR1 and CDR2 from the germline V gene are DFQATT and SNEGSKA (reference sequence). This CDR3 spans 13 amino acids. Trimming removed 3 bases from V and 5 bases from J, with 12 bases in between. For the CDR3, the DNA is TGCAGTGCTAGCGGGAGAGGTGGAGATACGCAGTATTTT. It yields the protein CSASGRGGDTQYF.

This clonotype was seen a few times. This chain joins TRBV12-3 or TRBV12-4 and TRBJ1-2, with D tentatively TRBD1 (5 bases). The CDR3 consists of 19 residues. Trimming pared 1 base from V and 7 bases from J, leaving 28 bases between. CDR3 loop: CASSLGGRRAGFDLSGYTF. In DNA, the CDR3 is TGTGCCAGCAGTTTAGGGGGCCGGCGGGCAGGGTTCGATTTGAGTGGCTACACCTTC.

The rearrangement joins TRBV5-1 to TRBJ2-3; 7 nucleotides match TRBD1. Germline-derived CDR1 and CDR2 are SGHRS and YFSETQ. V gave up 0 bases and J gave up 6 bases; unmatched junction bases: 4. The CDR3 totals 14 residues. Written as DNA, the CDR3 is TGCGCCAGCAGCTTGGGACAGGGTTTGGATACGCAGTATTTT. This encodes CASSLGQGLDTQYF.

This clonotype was detected many times. At one boundary the junction diverges from the germline segment, which might be a read error. V and J are TRBV6-1 and TRBJ2-1; D is ambiguous. Germline V gives CDR1 MNHNS, CDR2 SASEGT. The CDR3 runs 13 residues. The CDR3 bases are TGTGCCAGCAGCGAAGATAGCCCCAATGAGCAGTTCTTC. This gives the protein CASSEDSPNEQFF.

This clonotype was detected many times. The V gene is TRBV4-1, the J gene TRBJ1-2; 10 bases fit TRBD1. CDR3 length equals 14 residues. Trimming removed 2 bases from V and 7 bases from J; junction bases left unmatched: 4. The germline gives CDR1 MGHRA, CDR2 YSYEKL. CDR3 amino acids: CASSQKGQGPGYTF. The CDR3, as DNA: TGCGCCAGCAGCCAAAAGGGACAGGGGCCTGGCTACACCTTC.

This clonotype was seen at least ten times. The chain recombines TRBV5-1 with TRBJ2-7, with 9 bases fitting TRBD1. The CDR3 runs to 15 residues. V was clipped by 0 bases and J by 0 bases; unmatched bases: 1. Looked up from germline, CDR1 is SGHRS and CDR2 is YFSETQ. CDR3 amino acids: CASSLETGGSYEQYF. The CDR3 bases are TGCGCCAGCAGCTTGGAGACAGGGGGCTCCTACGAGCAGTACTTC.

This chain links TRBV29-1 with TRBJ1-1; D is perhaps TRBD1 (6 bases). The CDR3 consists of 12 residues. Germline CDR1 is SQVTM and CDR2 is ANQGSEA. V was trimmed by 7 bases and J by 7 bases, leaving 16 bases between them. Written as DNA, the CDR3 is TGCAGCGCCGCCGCCCAGGGGATTGAAGCTTTCTTT. Translating gives CSAAAQGIEAFF. Based on the CDR3 plus reference TRBV29-1 and TRBJ1-1, the full variable domain is SAVISQKPSRDICQRGTSLTIQCQVDSQVTMMFWYRQQPGQSLTLIATANQGSEATYESGFVIDKFPISRPNLTFSTLTVSNMSPEDSSIYLCSAAAQGIEAFFGQGTRLTVV.

The sample holds many counts of this clonotype. The V call is TRBV12-3 or TRBV12-4, the J call TRBJ2-1; D unresolved. The CDR3 extends over 13 amino acids. V lost 6 bases to trimming and J lost 10 bases, with 16 bases between them. The CDR3 is CASSYQSVPEQFF. The CDR3 DNA sequence: TGTGCCAGCAGCTACCAGAGCGTCCCCGAGCAGTTCTTC.

This rearrangement joins TRBV11-2 to TRBJ2-3, with TRBD2 as a possible D gene (6 bases). Germline values: CDR1 SGHAT, CDR2 FQNNGV. CDR3 length: 15 residues. V was pared by 5 bases and J by 6 bases, with 18 bases between. Written as DNA, the CDR3 is TGTGCCAGCAGCATCGGGACTCTAGTCAGCGATACGCAGTATTTT. Translating it yields CASSIGTLVSDTQYF.

This clonotype was detected many times. The J gene is TRBJ2-5, the V gene TRBV29-1, with D possibly being TRBD1 or TRBD2 (5 bases each). Germline assignment: CDR1 SQVTM and CDR2 ANQGSEA. This CDR3 region has 13 residues. The V end was cut by 7 bases, the J end by 3 bases, with 15 bases between. The CDR3 DNA sequence: TGCAGCGCTGACCGGGACCGTAAAGAGACCCAGTACTTC. Translated: CSADRDRKETQYF.

This clonotype appeared a few times. This sequence joins TRBV12-3 or TRBV12-4 and TRBJ2-3; TRBD2 aligns across 7 bases. This CDR3 is 16 amino acids long. V lost 6 bases, J lost 5 bases, and 14 bases stayed unmatched. The DNA of the CDR3 is TGTGCCAGCAGGGGGGGGGGTGTAGGAGGGAGAGATACGCAGTATTTT. It is translated as CASRGGGVGGRDTQYF.

In the case of this clonotype: A read error may be the cause here, since a much bigger clone is one base away. This chain uses TRBV10-3 with TRBJ1-4; D remains unclear. This CDR3 contains 13 residues. Germline V gene sequence: CDR1 ENHRY, CDR2 SYGVKD. V was pared by 11 bases and J by 0 bases, with 10 bases between. The CDR3 protein is CAPWPATNEKLFF. The CDR3 DNA reads as TGTGCCCCATGGCCAGCAACTAATGAAAAACTGTTTTTT.

This clonotype was seen repeatedly, ten times or more. The chain employs TRBV6-4 and TRBJ1-1; 8 bases align to TRBD1. The CDR3 sequence is 15 residues long. CDR1 is MRHNA and CDR2 is SNTAGT in the germline V gene. Unmatched junction bases numbered 10, after V lost 6 bases and J lost 4 bases. CDR3 in amino acids: CASSPTDREGTEAFF. CDR3 bases: TGTGCCAGCAGCCCCACGGACAGGGAGGGCACTGAAGCTTTCTTT.

The chain combines TRBV6-2 or TRBV6-3 with TRBJ1-2, with TRBD1 matching over 12 bases. V was pared by 7 bases and J by 8 bases, with 11 bases of the junction left unmatched. This CDR3 has 15 amino acids. Germline CDR1 reads MNHEY; CDR2 reads SVGEGT. The chain's CDR3 is CASISSGQGATGYTF. For the CDR3, the DNA is TGTGCCAGCATTTCGTCGGGACAGGGGGCGACAGGCTACACCTTC.

In this sample, this clonotype turned up many times. J is TRBJ2-6 and V is TRBV12-3 or TRBV12-4; unclear D gene. The V gene lost 6 bases and the J gene lost 3 bases, with 9 bases spanning the gap. CDR3 length: 14 residues. The CDR3 loop reads CASSPSGGANVLTF. CDR3 nucleotides: TGTGCCAGCAGCCCGTCCGGTGGGGCCAACGTCCTGACTTTC.

This clonotype was recorded many times. V and J are TRBV5-1 and TRBJ2-1, with 11 bases lining up with TRBD2. The germline gives CDR1 SGHRS, CDR2 YFSETQ. Unmatched junction bases numbered 7, after V lost 4 bases and J lost 4 bases. The CDR3 spans 16 residues. The CDR3 DNA sequence: TGCGCCAGCAGCAAATCGACTAGCGGGGTTTACAATGAGCAGTTCTTC. Protein product: CASSKSTSGVYNEQFF.

This clonotype has ten or more counts. The rearrangement joins TRBV6-1 to TRBJ2-7; possibly TRBD2 for D (6 bases). This CDR3 has 15 amino acids. Trimming removed 0 bases at V and 2 bases at J, with 11 bases between. CDR1 MNHNS and CDR2 SASEGT come from the germline V gene. CDR3 region: CASSEAPAGTYEQYF. CDR3 in DNA: TGTGCCAGCAGTGAAGCGCCCGCGGGAACCTACGAGCAGTACTTC.

This clonotype was counted many times. The V call is TRBV28, the J call TRBJ2-1; TRBD2 aligns across 11 bases. This CDR3 region has 15 residues. Germline V gives CDR1 MDHEN, CDR2 SYDVKM. V lost 6 bases to trimming and J lost 8 bases; unmatched junction nucleotides: 9. CDR3 region: CASSPLAGGPYEQFF. CDR3 in DNA: TGTGCCAGCAGCCCATTAGCGGGAGGGCCCTATGAGCAGTTCTTC.

This clonotype was counted many times. This chain joins TRBV12-3 or TRBV12-4 and TRBJ2-7; 9 positions agree with TRBD1. With 3 bases clipped from V and 2 bases from J, the junction kept 11 bases outside the gene matches. CDR3 size: 17 residues. CDR3 DNA sequence: TGTGCCAGCAGTTTTAAGACAGGGGGATTCGAAACCTACGAGCAGTACTTC. This encodes CASSFKTGGFETYEQYF.

In DNA form, the CDR3 reads TGTGCCAGCTCACCCATCCAGTCGACCTATGGCTACACCTTC. It encodes CASSPIQSTYGYTF. J is TRBJ1-2 and V is TRBV18, with unresolved D. The length of the CDR3 is 14 residues. Germline assignment: CDR1 KGHSH and CDR2 LQKENI. V was pared by 3 bases and J by 4 bases, with 12 bases between.

This clonotype was seen ten or more times. The chain is built from TRBV20-1 and TRBJ2-7; TRBD1 aligns across 11 bases. The CDR3 spans 15 residues. J lost 0 bases, V lost 6 bases, and 7 bases had no gene match. In germline, CDR1 is DFQATT, CDR2 SNEGSKA (reference sequence). In nucleotides, the CDR3 is TGCAGTGCATTACCCGGGACAGGGGGCTCCTACGAGCAGTACTTC. Protein: CSALPGTGGSYEQYF.